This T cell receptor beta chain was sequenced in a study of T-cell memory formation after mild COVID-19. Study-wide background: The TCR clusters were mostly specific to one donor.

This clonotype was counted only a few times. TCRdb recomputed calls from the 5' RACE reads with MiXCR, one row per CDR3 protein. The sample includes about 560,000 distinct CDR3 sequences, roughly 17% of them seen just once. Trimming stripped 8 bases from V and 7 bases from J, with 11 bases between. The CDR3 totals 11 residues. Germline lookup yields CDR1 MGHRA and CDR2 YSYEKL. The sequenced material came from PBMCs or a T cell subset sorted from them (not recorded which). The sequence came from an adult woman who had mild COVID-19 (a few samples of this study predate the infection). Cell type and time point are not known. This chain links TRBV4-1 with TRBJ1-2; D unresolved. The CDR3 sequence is CASEKGFGYTF. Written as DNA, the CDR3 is TGCGCCAGCGAGAAGGGCTTTGGCTACACCTTC.